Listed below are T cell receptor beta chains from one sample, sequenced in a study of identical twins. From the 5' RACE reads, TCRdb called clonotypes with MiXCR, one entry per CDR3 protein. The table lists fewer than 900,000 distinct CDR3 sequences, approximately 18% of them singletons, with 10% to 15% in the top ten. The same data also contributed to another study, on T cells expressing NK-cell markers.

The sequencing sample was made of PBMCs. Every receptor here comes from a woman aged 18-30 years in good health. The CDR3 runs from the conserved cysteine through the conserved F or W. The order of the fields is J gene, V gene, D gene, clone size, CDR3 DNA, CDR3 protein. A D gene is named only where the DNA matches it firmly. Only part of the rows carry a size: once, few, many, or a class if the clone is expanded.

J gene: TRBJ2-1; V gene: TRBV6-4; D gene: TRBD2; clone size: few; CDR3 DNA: TGTGCCAGCAGTCAACGGACTAGCGGGAGAATCAATGAGCAGTTCTTC; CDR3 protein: CASSQRTSGRINEQFF
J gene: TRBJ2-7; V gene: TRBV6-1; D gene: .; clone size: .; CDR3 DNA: TGTGCCAGCACGACACAGGGCTACGAGCAGTACTTC; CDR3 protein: CASTTQGYEQYF
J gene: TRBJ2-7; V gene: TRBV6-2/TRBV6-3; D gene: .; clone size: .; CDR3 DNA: TGTGCCAGCAGTCAAACGGACGGCCACTCCTACGAGCAGTACTTC; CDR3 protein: CASSQTDGHSYEQYF
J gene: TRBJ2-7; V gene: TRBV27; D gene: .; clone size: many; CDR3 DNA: TGTGCCAGCAGCACGAATAGGGGGGGGACAGAGAGCTACGAGCAGTACTTC; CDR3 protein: CASSTNRGGTESYEQYF
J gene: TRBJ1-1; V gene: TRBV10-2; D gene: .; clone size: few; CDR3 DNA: TGCGCCAGCAGCGAGACAACACAGGCTTTCTTT; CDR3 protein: CASSETTQAFF
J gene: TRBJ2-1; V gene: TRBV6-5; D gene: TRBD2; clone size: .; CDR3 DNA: TGTGCCAGCAGTTATTTTCGGGGGGGGGCCGGGAATGAGCAGTTCTTC; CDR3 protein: CASSYFRGGAGNEQFF
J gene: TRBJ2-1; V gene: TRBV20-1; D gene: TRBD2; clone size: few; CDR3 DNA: TGCAGTGCTAGAGTGACTAGCGGGAAGGCAATCAATGAGCAGTTCTTC; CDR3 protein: CSARVTSGKAINEQFF
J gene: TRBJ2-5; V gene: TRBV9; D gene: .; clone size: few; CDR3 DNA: TGTGCCAGCAGCCCCCGTAATGGGGAAGAGACCCAGTACTTC; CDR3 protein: CASSPRNGEETQYF
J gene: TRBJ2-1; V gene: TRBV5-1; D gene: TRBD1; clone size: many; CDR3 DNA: TGCGCCAGCAGCCCGCGGGACAGGGGTGACGAGCAGTTCTTC; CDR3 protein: CASSPRDRGDEQFF
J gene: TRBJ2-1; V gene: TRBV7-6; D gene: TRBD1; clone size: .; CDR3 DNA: TGTGCCAGCAGCTTAGCGATCAGACAGGGGTCGACCTACAATGAGCAGTTCTTC; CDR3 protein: CASSLAIRQGSTYNEQFF
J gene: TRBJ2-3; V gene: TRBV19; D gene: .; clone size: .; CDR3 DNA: TGTGCCAGTAGTACCCCGAGAGGGAAGAGTACAGATACGCAGTATTTT; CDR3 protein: CASSTPRGKSTDTQYF
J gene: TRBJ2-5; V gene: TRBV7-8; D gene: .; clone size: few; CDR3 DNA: TGTGCCAGCAGTCAGGGGAGTTTGGAGACCCAGTACTTC; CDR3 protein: CASSQGSLETQYF
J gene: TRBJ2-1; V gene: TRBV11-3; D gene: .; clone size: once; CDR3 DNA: TGTGCCAGCAGCCCCTCCGGGACTCGACTTTACAATGAGCAGTTCTTC; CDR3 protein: CASSPSGTRLYNEQFF
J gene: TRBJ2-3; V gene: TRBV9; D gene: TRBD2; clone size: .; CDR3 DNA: TGTGCCAGCAGTACTAGCGGGGGGATCGATACGCAGTATTTT; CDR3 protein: CASSTSGGIDTQYF
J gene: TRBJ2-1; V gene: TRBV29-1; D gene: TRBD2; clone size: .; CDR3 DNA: TGCAGCGTTGACAGCGGGAGACTGTACAATGAGCAGTTCTTC; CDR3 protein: CSVDSGRLYNEQFF
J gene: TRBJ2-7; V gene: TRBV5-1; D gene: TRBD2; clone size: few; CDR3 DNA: TGCGCCAGCAGCCTCGGCGGGCGGGGGTACTACGAGCAGTACTTC; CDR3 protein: CASSLGGRGYYEQYF